This T cell receptor (beta chain) was recorded in a study of cytotoxic CD8 clonotypes in ibrutinib-treated CLL. Study-level information: Following a median approximately eleven months of treatment, with a range of 6 to 36, response samples were taken. Averaging across samples gave approximately 270,000 productive templates and around 100,000 productive rearrangements. Study findings and constraints: Elevated clonality accompanied ibrutinib response, with a return toward baseline values at progression.

About this clone itself: The antigen is not known.

Investigators sought sequencing depths of between 1 in 200,000 and 1 in 1 million T cells. The table came from immunoSEQ multiplex PCR; TCRdb's copy has only in-frame clones and leaves some out. The sample lists under 200,000 clones; roughly four fifths were seen once. Germline lookup yields CDR1 SGDLS and CDR2 YYNGEE. The V gene end was trimmed by 0 bases and the J gene end by 4 bases; junction bases not matched to a gene: 12. This CDR3 has 18 amino acids. The chain links TRBV9 to TRBJ2-1, with TRBD2 matching over 8 bases. Specimen: PBMCs, collected after 12 months of ibrutinib treatment. The receptor was derived from a human donor with chronic lymphocytic leukemia. The CDR3 protein is CASSVGGLAGPPYNEQFF. DNA of the CDR3: TGTGCCAGCAGCGTAGGCGGGCTAGCGGGTCCCCCTTACAATGAGCAGTTCTTC. Variable domain in full (rest from reference TRBV9 and TRBJ2-1): DSGVTQTPKHLITATGQRVTLRCSPRSGDLSVYWYQQSLDQGLQFLIQYYNGEERAKGNILERFSAQQFPDLHSELNLSSLELGDSALYFCASSVGGLAGPPYNEQFFGPGTRLTVL.